The next 31 T cell receptor beta chains were all read from a single sample in a study of T cell repertoires in cytomegalovirus infection. TCRdb fed the reads into MiXCR, producing one record per CDR3 protein. The sample holds 200,000 to 250,000 distinct CDR3 sequences, 22% seen once. The sample comprised CD8+ T cells from PBMCs. The receptors were gathered from a human donor in good health (CMV status not recorded). Some clones in this sample may be carry-over from other donors' samples.

J is TRBJ2-1 and V is TRBV29-1; 9 bases are shared with TRBD2. Germline CDR1 and CDR2: SQVTM and ANQGSEA. The CDR3 consists of 15 residues. The trim removed 0 bases at V and 5 bases at J, leaving 5 bases unmatched. CDR3 nucleotide sequence: TGCAGCGTTGAAGATCTAGCGGGGCCGAACAATGAGCAGTTCTTC. Translating gives CSVEDLAGPNNEQFF.

The V call is TRBV20-1, the J call TRBJ2-1; D is undetermined. The CDR3 consists of 13 residues. The germline V and J ends were trimmed by 2 bases and 0 bases, with 5 bases remaining between them. Per germline, CDR1 DFQATT and CDR2 SNEGSKA (reference sequence). The CDR3 DNA reads TGCAGTGCTAGACCGAGCTCCTACAATGAGCAGTTCTTC. Encoded protein: CSARPSSYNEQFF.

The V call is TRBV7-9, the J call TRBJ2-3, with no clear D. The CDR3 loop spans 15 amino acids. V was cut by 3 bases and J by 0 bases, with 10 bases left in between. Germline V gene data show CDR1 as SEHNR and CDR2 as FQNEAQ (reference sequence). This CDR3 reads CASSFIQESTDTQYF. Written as DNA, the CDR3 is TGTGCCAGCAGCTTCATCCAGGAGAGCACAGATACGCAGTATTTT.

In its sample, this clonotype was seen a few times. The chain carries TRBV7-8 and TRBJ2-3; D perhaps matches TRBD1 (6 bases). This CDR3 is 16 amino acids long. Trimming took off 1 base at V and 0 bases at J, with 11 bases between the two ends. Germline CDR1 and CDR2: SGHVS and FQNEAQ. Here the CDR3 DNA reads TGTGCCAGCAGCTTAGGGACAGCCCCTAGCACAGATACGCAGTATTTT. It specifies CASSLGTAPSTDTQYF.

This clonotype came up many times. The rearrangement joins TRBV7-8 to TRBJ1-2; perhaps TRBD1 as D (5 bases). V gave up 4 bases and J gave up 8 bases, with 20 bases separating them. Germline V gene sequence: CDR1 SGHVS, CDR2 FQNEAQ. There are 15 residues in the CDR3. CDR3 amino acids: CASSSIRGDRRGYTF. The CDR3 region has the DNA TGTGCCAGCAGCTCGATCCGGGGCGACCGGCGGGGCTACACCTTC. Variable domain in full (rest from reference TRBV7-8 and TRBJ1-2): GAGVSQSPRYKVAKRGQDVALRCDPISGHVSLFWYQQALGQGPEFLTYFQNEAQLDKSGLPSDRFFAERPEGSVSTLKIQRTQQEDSAVYLCASSSIRGDRRGYTFGSGTRLTVV.

This clonotype was counted only a few times. V and J are TRBV27 and TRBJ1-2, with a tentative D call TRBD1 (6 bases). Germline CDR1 is MNHEY and CDR2 is SMNVEV (reference sequence). CDR3 length: 14 residues. V gave up 4 bases and J gave up 5 bases, with 14 bases separating them. The CDR3 DNA reads as TGTGCCAGCAGTTCCACGGGGGGCACGTATGGCTACACCTTC. It is translated as CASSSTGGTYGYTF.

The chain has TRBV14 and TRBJ2-3; D call uncertain. This CDR3 has 15 residues. Per the germline V gene, CDR1 is SGHDN and CDR2 is FVKESK. Trimming removed 3 bases from V and 5 bases from J, with 15 bases in between. DNA of the CDR3: TGTGCCAGCAGCCAGTGGACCGGCCTACAAGATACGCAGTATTTT. Translating gives CASSQWTGLQDTQYF.

This clonotype showed up just a few times. V and J are TRBV6-6 and TRBJ2-7, with 9 bases fitting TRBD1. Trimming took 0 bases from V and 4 from J; bases not matched to a gene: 4. Germline loops: CDR1 MNHNY, CDR2 SVGAGI (reference sequence). The CDR3 runs 15 residues. The CDR3 DNA follows: TGTGCCAGCAGTTACTCGACAGGGGGGGAGTACGAGCAGTACTTC. Amino acids: CASSYSTGGEYEQYF.

The DNA for the CDR3 is TGTGCCAGCAGTTTCCCCAGAGGTGGCACTGAAGCTTTCTTT. Amino acids: CASSFPRGGTEAFF. The chain combines TRBV12-3 or TRBV12-4 with TRBJ1-1; D is undetermined. V was pared by 3 bases and J by 4 bases, with 12 bases between. This CDR3 comprises 14 residues.

The V and J genes are TRBV5-1 and TRBJ2-7; D not certain. The CDR3 covers 16 residues. V lost 0 bases, J lost 2 bases, and 15 bases lay in between. Germline V CDR1 and CDR2: SGHRS, YFSETQ. CDR3 coding DNA: TGCGCCAGCAGCTTGGAACGTACAGAAGTAACCTACGAGCAGTACTTC. Protein: CASSLERTEVTYEQYF.

This clonotype was recorded once. J is TRBJ1-2 and V is TRBV20-1; possible D gene TRBD1, 5 bases. This CDR3 is 17 amino acids long. CDR1 and CDR2 (germline): DFQATT, SNEGSKA (reference sequence). The V end lost 1 base, the J end lost 4 bases, and 22 bases lay between the germline ends. The CDR3 DNA is TGCAGTGCTAGAGCCCTAATCGGGCCTACAGGAGTCTATGGCTACACCTTC. Translating gives CSARALIGPTGVYGYTF.

This clonotype has more than one count but fewer than ten. This chain uses TRBV29-1 with TRBJ1-3, with a weak D call TRBD1 (6 bases). Germline assignment: CDR1 SQVTM and CDR2 ANQGSEA. The V end was cut by 6 bases, the J end by 3 bases, with 12 bases between. CDR3 length equals 13 residues. The CDR3 reads CSVGDINGNTIYF. As DNA, the CDR3 is TGCAGCGTCGGGGACATTAATGGAAACACCATATATTTT.

The sample holds many counts of this clonotype. V and J are TRBV7-2 and TRBJ2-3; D gene ambiguous. In germline, CDR1 is SGHTA, CDR2 FQGNSA. The CDR3 is 14 residues long. V was pared by 4 bases and J by 4 bases, with 12 bases between. CDR3 sequence: CASSSDSLADTQYF. The DNA of the CDR3 is TGTGCCAGCAGCTCCGACTCCCTGGCAGATACGCAGTATTTT.

V usage is TRBV13 and J usage is TRBJ1-3; D ambiguous. The CDR3 contains 12 residues. Germline V lookup: CDR1 PRHDT, CDR2 FYEKMQ (reference sequence). V lost 3 bases to trimming and J lost 4 bases, with 4 bases between them. The CDR3 here is CASSFLGNTIYF. As DNA, the CDR3 is TGTGCCAGCAGCTTTTTAGGAAACACCATATATTTT.

The J gene is TRBJ2-1, the V gene TRBV19, with D possibly matching TRBD1 (6 bases). Per the germline V gene, CDR1 is LNHDA and CDR2 is SQIVND (reference sequence). The CDR3 runs 14 residues. The V gene lost 6 bases and the J gene lost 5 bases, with 14 bases spanning the gap. Here the CDR3 reads CASRLFGQNNEQFF. CDR3 DNA sequence: TGTGCCAGTAGATTATTTGGACAGAACAATGAGCAGTTCTTC.

The rearrangement links TRBV7-4 to TRBJ1-4; weak D call: TRBD1 (5 bases). This CDR3 spans 14 amino acids. The V end lost 5 bases, the J end lost 5 bases, and 12 bases lay between the germline ends. The germline gives CDR1 SGHVT, CDR2 SQSDAQ. In DNA form, the CDR3 reads TGTGCCAGCAGCGGGGGACGGGAAAATGAAAAACTGTTTTTT. Its translation is CASSGGRENEKLFF.

In this sample, this clonotype turned up many times. This chain uses TRBV4-2 with TRBJ2-3; 9 bases are shared with TRBD2. The CDR3 consists of 16 residues. Germline V gives CDR1 LGHNA, CDR2 YNFKEQ. The J segment lost 4 bases and the V segment lost 5 bases, leaving 10 bases of the junction unmatched. CDR3 nucleotide sequence: TGTGCCAGCAGCTCTCCCCCGGCGGGGGGGCCAGATACGCAGTATTTT. Protein sequence: CASSSPPAGGPDTQYF.

This clonotype was observed a handful of times. This chain uses TRBV6-5 with TRBJ2-5; D unclear. The CDR3 length is 13 residues. Trimming left V 7 bases short and J 2 bases short, with 11 bases between. Per germline, CDR1 MNHEY and CDR2 SVGAGI. The CDR3 reads CASKGSYQETQYF. The CDR3 DNA follows: TGTGCCAGCAAGGGCAGCTATCAAGAGACCCAGTACTTC.

The chain uses TRBV5-1 and TRBJ1-5; tentative D call: TRBD1 (6 bases). The V gene's germline CDR1 is SGHRS and CDR2 YFSETQ. The CDR3 extends over 14 amino acids. V was shortened by 2 bases and J by 5 bases, with 11 bases between the two germline ends. For the CDR3, the DNA is TGCGCCAGCAGCTTACAGGGCTTGGATCAGCCCCAGCATTTT. Translated: CASSLQGLDQPQHF.

The chain links TRBV12-3 or TRBV12-4 to TRBJ2-5, with 10 nucleotides matching TRBD1. V lost 6 bases, J lost 4 bases, and 14 bases stayed unmatched. The CDR3 is 17 residues long. In DNA form, the CDR3 reads TGTGCCAGCAGCAGGAACCGGGACAGGGGTCTTGGAGAGACCCAGTACTTC. It specifies CASSRNRDRGLGETQYF.

J is TRBJ1-5 and V is TRBV15; TRBD1 aligns across 7 bases. Germline V CDR1 and CDR2: LNHNV, YYDKDF (reference sequence). CDR3 length equals 14 residues. V gave up 6 bases and J gave up 0 bases; unmatched junction bases: 2. Here the CDR3 reads CATRPGGSNQPQHF. The CDR3 DNA is TGTGCCACCAGGCCAGGGGGTAGCAATCAGCCCCAGCATTTT.

This clonotype was recorded many times. The CDR3 reads CASSLADRGRNEQFF. DNA of the CDR3: TGTGCCAGCAGCTTAGCGGACAGGGGGCGCAATGAGCAGTTCTTC. The V and J genes are TRBV7-8 and TRBJ2-1; 11 bases are shared with TRBD1. The CDR3 consists of 15 residues. Trimming cost V 0 bases and J 6 bases; bases outside gene matches: 1. Germline V CDR1 and CDR2: SGHVS, FQNEAQ.

The chain uses TRBV12-3 or TRBV12-4 and TRBJ2-1; 7 bases align to TRBD2. The length of the CDR3 is 14 residues. The trim removed 3 bases at V and 4 bases at J, leaving 3 bases unmatched. CDR3 sequence: CASSFTAGYNEQFF. The CDR3 DNA is TGTGCCAGCAGTTTTACAGCGGGGTACAATGAGCAGTTCTTC.

The chain joins TRBV7-3 to TRBJ2-7; 7 bases map to TRBD1. Germline trimming cut 4 bases from V and 4 bases from J; bases unmatched to any gene: 10. CDR1 and CDR2 (germline): SGHTA, FQGTGA. The CDR3 is 15 residues long. DNA for the CDR3: TGTGCCAGCAGCTCAGGGACAGCAAGCCCTTACGAGCAGTACTTC. This sequence encodes CASSSGTASPYEQYF.

The chain carries TRBV9 and TRBJ2-1, with TRBD2 matching 12 bases. V shed 1 base and J 7 bases; nucleotides not matched to a gene: 3. The CDR3 consists of 15 residues. From germline, CDR1 is SGDLS and CDR2 YYNGEE. This chain's CDR3 is CASSVWTSGANEQFF. The CDR3 nucleotides are TGTGCCAGCAGCGTATGGACTAGCGGGGCGAATGAGCAGTTCTTC.

A few counts support this clonotype. The V and J genes are TRBV27 and TRBJ2-7, with 15 bases identical to TRBD2. Germline lookup yields CDR1 MNHEY and CDR2 SMNVEV (reference sequence). The CDR3 spans 17 residues. J gave up 5 bases and V 1 base, and 6 bases lay outside the gene matches. The CDR3 region is CASSLWGTSGGTHEQYF. CDR3 DNA: TGTGCCAGCAGTTTATGGGGGACTAGCGGGGGGACCCACGAGCAGTACTTC.

In its sample, this clonotype was seen a few times. The V call is TRBV28, the J call TRBJ2-6; D not resolved. CDR3 length: 16 residues. Germline values: CDR1 MDHEN, CDR2 SYDVKM. V was clipped by 3 bases and J by 2 bases, with 11 bases between them. The CDR3 DNA follows: TGTGCCAGCAGTTTTCGGGTGACGACTGGGGCCAACGTCCTGACTTTC. Residues: CASSFRVTTGANVLTF.

The sample holds many counts of this clonotype. V and J are TRBV7-3 and TRBJ2-7; D could derive from TRBD1 or TRBD2 (5 bases each). Germline CDR1 reads SGHTA; CDR2 reads FQGTGA. The V and J ends lost 5 bases and 0 bases respectively, with 8 bases between them. The CDR3 sequence is 13 residues long. Here the CDR3 reads CASSPGTSYEQYF. In DNA form, the CDR3 reads TGTGCCAGCAGCCCGGGGACCTCCTACGAGCAGTACTTC.

This clonotype has only a few counts. The chain has TRBV7-6 and TRBJ2-2, with D hard to call. Germline CDR1 is SGHVS and CDR2 is FNYEAQ. The V end was cut by 0 bases, the J end by 3 bases, with 2 bases between. The CDR3 spans 13 residues. Here the CDR3 DNA reads TGTGCCAGCAGCTTAGCTTACACCGGGGAGCTGTTTTTT. Translation gives CASSLAYTGELFF.

The rearrangement uses TRBV7-8 and TRBJ1-6; D perhaps matches TRBD1 (5 bases). The CDR3 length is 14 residues. V gave up 9 bases and J gave up 6 bases, with 15 bases separating them. From germline, CDR1 is SGHVS and CDR2 FQNEAQ. CDR3 DNA sequence: TGTGCCAGTAGCCCCGCGGGGGGTAATTCACCCCTCCACTTT. It codes for CASSPAGGNSPLHF.

This chain connects TRBV4-1 to TRBJ1-6, with TRBD1 matching 8 bases. The CDR3 loop spans 16 amino acids. Germline CDR1 MGHRA, CDR2 YSYEKL. The trim removed 3 bases at V and 2 bases at J, leaving 3 bases unmatched. For the CDR3, the DNA is TGCGCCAGCAGCCACGGACAGGGAGCCTATAATTCACCCCTCCACTTT. Residues: CASSHGQGAYNSPLHF.